This T cell receptor beta chain stems from a study of blood T cell repertoires in COVID-19. Using immunoSEQ multiplex PCR, the repertoire was profiled, and TCRdb retains in-frame clones only, with some absent. The data contain roughly 250,000 clones, roughly 91% of them singletons. Losses at the gene ends were 7 bases for V and 5 bases for J; bases not matched to a gene: 5. CDR1 and CDR2 from the germline V gene are MDHEN and SYDVKM. The CDR3 spans 13 residues. Sequencing was carried out using PBMCs or T cells enriched from blood (not recorded which). The clonotype comes from a woman in her 40s with acute COVID-19. The V gene is TRBV28, the J gene TRBJ2-3, with 8 bases fitting TRBD2. The DNA for the CDR3 is TGTGCCAGCACCCCGGGGGGGGGAGATACGCAGTATTTT. It is translated as CASTPGGGDTQYF.